The clone carrying this T cell receptor (beta chain) was seen ten or more times. Its antigen is not known. Germline V gene sequence: CDR1 SGHTA, CDR2 FQGNSA. The CDR3 runs to 13 residues. After removal of 4 bases from V and 6 bases from J, the junction contained 3 bases not matched to a gene. This specimen belongs to a study of cytomegalovirus exposure and HLA in healthy donors. The PCR ran on 60 Vbeta and 13 Jbeta primers. Clones were sequenced by immunoSEQ multiplex PCR, and TCRdb holds only the in-frame ones, with some missing. The sample has about 190,000 clones, less than 90% seen once. Study observations and caveats: V- and J-gene trimming in TCR beta was tied to a missense DCLRE1C variant by an analysis performed later. The later analysis indicated that the majority of CMV-associated TCR beta chains appeared HLA-restricted. In a later analysis, DRB1 alleles had the most associated TCRs; HLA-C alleles the fewest. Associated with HLA alleles at 0.05 false discovery rate in a later analysis were 16,951 TCR beta sequences.

The clonotype comes from a woman in her 30s in good health and CMV-seronegative. The J gene is TRBJ2-7, the V gene TRBV7-2, with TRBD1 matching 10 bases. Sequences were obtained from PBMCs. Here the CDR3 DNA reads TGTGCCAGCAGCTCGGGACAGGGGTCCGAGCAGTACTTC. It specifies CASSSGQGSEQYF. The full variable domain, rest sourced from reference TRBV7-2 and TRBJ2-7, is GAGVSQSPSNKVTEKGKDVELRCDPISGHTALYWYRQSLGQGLEFLIYFQGNSAPDKSGLPSDRFSAERTGGSVSTLTIQRTQQEDSAVYLCASSSGQGSEQYFGPGTRLTVT.